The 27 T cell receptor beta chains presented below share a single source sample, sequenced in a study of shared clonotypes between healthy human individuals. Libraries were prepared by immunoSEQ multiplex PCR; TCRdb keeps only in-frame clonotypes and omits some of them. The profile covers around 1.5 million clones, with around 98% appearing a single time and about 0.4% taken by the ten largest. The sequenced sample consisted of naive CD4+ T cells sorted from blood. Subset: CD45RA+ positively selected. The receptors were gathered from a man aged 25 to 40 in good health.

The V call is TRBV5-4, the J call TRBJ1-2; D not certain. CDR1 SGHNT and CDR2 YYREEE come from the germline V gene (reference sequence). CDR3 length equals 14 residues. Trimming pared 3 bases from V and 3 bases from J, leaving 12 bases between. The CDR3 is CASSSLVPDYGYTF. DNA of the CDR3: TGTGCCAGCAGCTCGTTGGTGCCGGACTATGGCTACACCTTC.

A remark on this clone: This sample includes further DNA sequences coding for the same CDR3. The CDR3 sequence: CASSPVGEQYF. The CDR3 nucleotides read TGTGCCAGCAGCCCCGTTGGCGAGCAGTACTTC. The chain recombines TRBV11-2 with TRBJ2-7; unclear D gene. Trimming stripped 5 bases from V and 6 bases from J, with 8 bases between. Germline values: CDR1 SGHAT, CDR2 FQNNGV. This CDR3 spans 11 amino acids.

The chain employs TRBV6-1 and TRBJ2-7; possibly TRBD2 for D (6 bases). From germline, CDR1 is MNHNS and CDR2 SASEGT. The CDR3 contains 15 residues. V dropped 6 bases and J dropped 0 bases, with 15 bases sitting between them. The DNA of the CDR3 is TGTGCCAGCAGCCCCGCGGGATCAGGCTCCTACGAGCAGTACTTC. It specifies CASSPAGSGSYEQYF.

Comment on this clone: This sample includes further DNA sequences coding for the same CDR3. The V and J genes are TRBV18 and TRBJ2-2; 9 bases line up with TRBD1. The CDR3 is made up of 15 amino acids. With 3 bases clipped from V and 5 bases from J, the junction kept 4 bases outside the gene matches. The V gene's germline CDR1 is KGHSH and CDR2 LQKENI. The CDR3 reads CASSPGQGGTGELFF. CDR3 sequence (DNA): TGTGCCAGCTCACCGGGACAGGGAGGAACCGGGGAGCTGTTTTTT.

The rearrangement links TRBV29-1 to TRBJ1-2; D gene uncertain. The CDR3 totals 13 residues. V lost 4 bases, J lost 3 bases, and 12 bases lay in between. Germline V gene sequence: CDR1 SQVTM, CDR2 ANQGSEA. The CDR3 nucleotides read TGCAGCGTTGGACCCCTCTCAGACTATGGCTACACCTTC. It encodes CSVGPLSDYGYTF.

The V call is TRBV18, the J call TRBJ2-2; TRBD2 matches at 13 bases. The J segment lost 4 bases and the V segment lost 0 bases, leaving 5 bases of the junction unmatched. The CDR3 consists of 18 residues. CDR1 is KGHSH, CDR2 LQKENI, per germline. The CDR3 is CASSPPGLAGWSTGELFF. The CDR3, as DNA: TGTGCCAGCTCACCACCGGGACTAGCGGGGTGGAGCACCGGGGAGCTGTTTTTT.

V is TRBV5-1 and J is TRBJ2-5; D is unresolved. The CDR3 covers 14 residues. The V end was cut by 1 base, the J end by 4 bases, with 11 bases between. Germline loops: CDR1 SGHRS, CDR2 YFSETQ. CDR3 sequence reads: CASSLYRIGETQYF. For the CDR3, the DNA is TGCGCCAGCAGCTTGTACCGGATAGGAGAGACCCAGTACTTC.

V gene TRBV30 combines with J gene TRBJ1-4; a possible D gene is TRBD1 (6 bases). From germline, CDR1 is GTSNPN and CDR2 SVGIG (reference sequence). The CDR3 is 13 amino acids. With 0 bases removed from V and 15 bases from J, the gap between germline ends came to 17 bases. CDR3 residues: CAWSVNRVGSLFF. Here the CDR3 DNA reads TGTGCCTGGAGTGTAAACAGGGTTGGTTCTTTGTTTTTT. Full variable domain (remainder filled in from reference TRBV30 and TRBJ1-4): SQTIHQWPATLVQPVGSPLSLECTVEGTSNPNLYWYRQAAGRGLQLLFYSVGIGQISSEVPQNLSASRPQDRQFILSSKKLLLSDSGFYLCAWSVNRVGSLFFGSGTQLSVL.

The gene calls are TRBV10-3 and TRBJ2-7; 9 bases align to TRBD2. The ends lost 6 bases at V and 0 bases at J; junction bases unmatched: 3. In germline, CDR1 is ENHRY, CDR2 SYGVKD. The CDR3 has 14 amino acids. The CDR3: CAISPSGTSYEQYF. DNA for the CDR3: TGTGCCATCAGCCCTAGCGGGACCTCCTACGAGCAGTACTTC.

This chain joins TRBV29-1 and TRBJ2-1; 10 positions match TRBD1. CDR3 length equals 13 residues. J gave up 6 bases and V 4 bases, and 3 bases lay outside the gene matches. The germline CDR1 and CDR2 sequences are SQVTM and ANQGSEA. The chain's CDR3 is CSVVTGGFNEQFF. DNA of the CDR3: TGCAGCGTTGTGACAGGGGGCTTCAATGAGCAGTTCTTC.

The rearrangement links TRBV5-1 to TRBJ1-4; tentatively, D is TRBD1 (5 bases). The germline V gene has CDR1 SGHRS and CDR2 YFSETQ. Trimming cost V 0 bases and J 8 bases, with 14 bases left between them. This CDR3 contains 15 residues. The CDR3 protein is CASSLAGTQEEKLFF. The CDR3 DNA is TGCGCCAGCAGCTTGGCTGGGACCCAGGAGGAAAAACTGTTTTTT.

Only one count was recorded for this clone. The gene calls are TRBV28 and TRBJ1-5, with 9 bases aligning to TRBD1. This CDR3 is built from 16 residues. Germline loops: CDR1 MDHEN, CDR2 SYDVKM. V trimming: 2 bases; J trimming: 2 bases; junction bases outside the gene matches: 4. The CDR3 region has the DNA TGTGCCAGCAGTTTAAGGACAGGGGCCCGCAATCAGCCCCAGCATTTT. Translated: CASSLRTGARNQPQHF. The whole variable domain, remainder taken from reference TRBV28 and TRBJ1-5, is DVKVTQSSRYLVKRTGEKVFLECVQDMDHENMFWYRQDPGLGLRLIYFSYDVKMKEKGDIPEGYSVSREKKERFSLILESASTNQTSMYLCASSLRTGARNQPQHFGDGTRLSIL.

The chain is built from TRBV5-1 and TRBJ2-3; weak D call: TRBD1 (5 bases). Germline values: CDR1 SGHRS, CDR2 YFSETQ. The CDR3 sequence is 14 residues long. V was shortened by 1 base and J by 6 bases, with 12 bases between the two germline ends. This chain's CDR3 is CASSLRGSGDTQYF. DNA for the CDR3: TGCGCCAGCAGCTTGAGGGGTTCTGGGGATACGCAGTATTTT.

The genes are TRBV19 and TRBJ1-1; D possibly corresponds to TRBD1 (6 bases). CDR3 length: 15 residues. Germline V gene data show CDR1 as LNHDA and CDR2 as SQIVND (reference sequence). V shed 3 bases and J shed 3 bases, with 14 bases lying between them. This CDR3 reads CASSILADSYTEAFF. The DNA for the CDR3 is TGTGCCAGTAGTATCTTGGCGGACAGCTACACTGAAGCTTTCTTT.

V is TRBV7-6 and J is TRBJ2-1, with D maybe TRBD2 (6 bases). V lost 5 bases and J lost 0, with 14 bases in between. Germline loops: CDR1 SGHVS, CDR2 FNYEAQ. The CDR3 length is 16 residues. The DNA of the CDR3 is TGTGCCAGCAGCGCATATAGCGGTAGCTCCTACAATGAGCAGTTCTTC. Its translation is CASSAYSGSSYNEQFF.

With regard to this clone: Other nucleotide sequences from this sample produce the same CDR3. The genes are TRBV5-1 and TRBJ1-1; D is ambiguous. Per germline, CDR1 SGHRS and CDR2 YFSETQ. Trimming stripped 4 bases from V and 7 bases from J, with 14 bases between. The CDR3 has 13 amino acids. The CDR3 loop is CASSLEVGSEAFF. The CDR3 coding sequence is TGCGCCAGCAGCCTAGAGGTTGGCAGTGAAGCTTTCTTT.

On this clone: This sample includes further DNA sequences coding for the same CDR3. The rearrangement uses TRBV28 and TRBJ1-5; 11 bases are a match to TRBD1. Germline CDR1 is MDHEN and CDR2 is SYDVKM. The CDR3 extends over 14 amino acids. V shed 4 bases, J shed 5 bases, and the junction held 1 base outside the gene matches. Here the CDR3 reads CASSSGQGDQPQHF. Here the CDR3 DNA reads TGTGCCAGCAGTTCGGGACAGGGGGATCAGCCCCAGCATTTT.

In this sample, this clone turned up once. DNA of the CDR3: TGCGCCAGCAGCTACCCGGGACAGGGTCGATACGAGCAGTACTTC. Its protein product is CASSYPGQGRYEQYF. The chain links TRBV5-1 to TRBJ2-7; 9 bases map to TRBD1. Germline trimming cut 3 bases from V and 4 bases from J; bases unmatched to any gene: 8. CDR3 size: 15 residues. Germline V gene data show CDR1 as SGHRS and CDR2 as YFSETQ.

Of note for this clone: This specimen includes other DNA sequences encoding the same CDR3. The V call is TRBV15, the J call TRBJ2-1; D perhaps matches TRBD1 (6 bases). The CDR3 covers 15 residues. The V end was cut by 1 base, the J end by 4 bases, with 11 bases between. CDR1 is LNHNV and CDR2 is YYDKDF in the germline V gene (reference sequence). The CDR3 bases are TGTGCCACCAGCAGAGCTGGGGGCGCGTACAATGAGCAGTTCTTC. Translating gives CATSRAGGAYNEQFF.

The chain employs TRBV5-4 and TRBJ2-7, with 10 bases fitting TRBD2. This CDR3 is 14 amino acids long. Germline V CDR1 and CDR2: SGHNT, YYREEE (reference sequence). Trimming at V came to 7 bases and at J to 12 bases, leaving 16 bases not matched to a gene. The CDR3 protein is CASARAGGTSSPYF. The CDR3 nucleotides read TGTGCCAGCGCCCGAGCGGGAGGGACATCAAGTCCGTACTTC.

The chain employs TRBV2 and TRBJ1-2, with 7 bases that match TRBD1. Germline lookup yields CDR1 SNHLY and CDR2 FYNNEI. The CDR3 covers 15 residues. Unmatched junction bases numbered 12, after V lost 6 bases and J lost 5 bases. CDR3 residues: CASRPFRQGEYGYTF. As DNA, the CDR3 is TGTGCCAGCAGACCTTTTAGACAGGGAGAATATGGCTACACCTTC.

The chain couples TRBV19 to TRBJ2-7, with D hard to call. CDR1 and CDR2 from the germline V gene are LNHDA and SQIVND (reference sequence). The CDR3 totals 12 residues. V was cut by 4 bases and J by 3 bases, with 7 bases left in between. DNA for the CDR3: TGTGCCAGTAGTAGCAGCGTCTACGAGCAGTACTTC. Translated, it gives CASSSSVYEQYF.

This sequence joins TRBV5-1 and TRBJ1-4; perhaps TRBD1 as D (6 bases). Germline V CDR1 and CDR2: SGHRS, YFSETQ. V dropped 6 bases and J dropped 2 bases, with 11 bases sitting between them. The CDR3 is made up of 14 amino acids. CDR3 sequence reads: CASKTGSTNEKLFF. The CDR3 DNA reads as TGCGCCAGCAAAACAGGGTCGACTAATGAAAAACTGTTTTTT.

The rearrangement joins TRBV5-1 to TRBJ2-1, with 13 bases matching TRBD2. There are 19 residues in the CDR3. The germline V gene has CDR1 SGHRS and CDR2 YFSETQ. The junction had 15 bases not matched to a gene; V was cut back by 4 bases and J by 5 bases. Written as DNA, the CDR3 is TGCGCCAGCAGCCCCGACAGCCGGAGACTAGCGGGAGGACACAATGAGCAGTTCTTC. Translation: CASSPDSRRLAGGHNEQFF.

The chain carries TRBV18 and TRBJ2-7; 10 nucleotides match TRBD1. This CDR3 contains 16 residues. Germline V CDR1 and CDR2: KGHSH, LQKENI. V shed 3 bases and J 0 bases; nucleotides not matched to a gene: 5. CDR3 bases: TGTGCCAGCTCACCGGTCGGGACAGGGGTCTCCTACGAGCAGTACTTC. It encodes CASSPVGTGVSYEQYF.

CDR3: CAISGREETQYF. CDR3 sequence (DNA): TGTGCCATCAGTGGGCGGGAAGAGACCCAGTACTTC. The chain is built from TRBV10-3 and TRBJ2-5, with a weak D call TRBD2 (5 bases). The V gene's germline CDR1 is ENHRY and CDR2 SYGVKD. The CDR3 consists of 12 residues. Trimming stripped 4 bases from V and 3 bases from J, with 6 bases between.

The CDR3 sequence is CASTLGGRHGELFF. The CDR3, as DNA: TGTGCCAGCACCTTAGGAGGGAGGCACGGGGAGCTGTTTTTT. This sequence joins TRBV5-4 and TRBJ2-2; the D gene is possibly TRBD2 (6 bases). The V and J ends lost 6 bases and 7 bases respectively, with 16 bases between them. The CDR3 contains 14 residues. The germline V gene encodes CDR1 SGHNT and CDR2 YYREEE (reference sequence).